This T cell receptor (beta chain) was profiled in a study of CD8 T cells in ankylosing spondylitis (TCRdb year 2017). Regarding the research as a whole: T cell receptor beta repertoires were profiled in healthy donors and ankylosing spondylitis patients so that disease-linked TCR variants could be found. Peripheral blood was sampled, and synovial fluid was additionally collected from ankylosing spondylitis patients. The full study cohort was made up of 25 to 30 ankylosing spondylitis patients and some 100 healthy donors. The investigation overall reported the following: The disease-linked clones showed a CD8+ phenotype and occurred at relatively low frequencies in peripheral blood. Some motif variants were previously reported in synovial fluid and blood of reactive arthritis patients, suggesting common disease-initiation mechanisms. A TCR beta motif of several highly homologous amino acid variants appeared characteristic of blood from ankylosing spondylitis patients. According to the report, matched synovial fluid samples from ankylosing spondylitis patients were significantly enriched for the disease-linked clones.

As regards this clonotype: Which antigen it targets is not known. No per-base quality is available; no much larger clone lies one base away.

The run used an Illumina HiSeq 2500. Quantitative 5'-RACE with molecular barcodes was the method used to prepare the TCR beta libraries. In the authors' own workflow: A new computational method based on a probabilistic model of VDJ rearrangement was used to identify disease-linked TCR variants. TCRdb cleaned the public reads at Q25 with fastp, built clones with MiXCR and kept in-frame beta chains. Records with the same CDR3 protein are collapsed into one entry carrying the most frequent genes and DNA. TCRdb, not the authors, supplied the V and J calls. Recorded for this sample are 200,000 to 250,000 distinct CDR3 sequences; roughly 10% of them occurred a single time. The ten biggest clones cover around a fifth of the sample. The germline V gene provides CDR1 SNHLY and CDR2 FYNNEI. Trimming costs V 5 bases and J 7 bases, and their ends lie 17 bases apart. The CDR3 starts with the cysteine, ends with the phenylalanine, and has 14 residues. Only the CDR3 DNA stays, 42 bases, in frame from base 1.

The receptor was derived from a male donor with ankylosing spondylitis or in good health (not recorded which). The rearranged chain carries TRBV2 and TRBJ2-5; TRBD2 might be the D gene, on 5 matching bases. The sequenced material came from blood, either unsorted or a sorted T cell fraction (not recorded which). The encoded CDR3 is CASSLRTGEGTQYF. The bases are TGTGCCAGCAGTCTCAGGACGGGCGAGGGGACCCAGTACTTC.